The rows below give T cell receptor beta chains drawn from one sample of a study of blood T cell repertoires in COVID-19. The data were produced by immunoSEQ multiplex PCR, yet TCRdb's version contains in-frame clones alone and is incomplete. The table has about 97,000 clones, roughly nine tenths seen once. Material for sequencing was peripheral blood. These receptor sequences come from a man in his fifties with acute or convalescent COVID-19. CDR3s include the opening cysteine and the closing phenylalanine or tryptophan. The order of the fields is D gene, clone size, J gene, V gene, CDR3 DNA, CDR3 protein. D genes are given only for firm matches. Part of the rows lack a size; the others show once, few, many or a class for expanded clones.

-,-,TRBJ1-3,TRBV12-3/TRBV12-4,TGTGCCAGCACCTCTGTCTCTGGAAACACCATATATTTT,CASTSVSGNTIYF
-,-,TRBJ1-6,TRBV11-2,TGTGCCAGCAGCCTCCCGACCCGGAGTTCACCCCTCCACTTT,CASSLPTRSSPLHF
-,-,TRBJ1-2,TRBV7-9,TGTGCCAGCAGCCTGAACTATGGCTACACCTTC,CASSLNYGYTF
-,-,TRBJ1-1,TRBV4-1,TGCGCCAGCAGCCAGAGGATAAACACTGAAGCTTTCTTT,CASSQRINTEAFF
-,-,TRBJ2-2,TRBV11-1,TGTGCCAGCAGCTTAGACCGGGGCACCGGGGAGCTGTTTTTT,CASSLDRGTGELFF
-,-,TRBJ1-5,TRBV19,TGTGCCAGTCGACAGAGCAATCAGCCCCAGCATTTT,CASRQSNQPQHF
TRBD2,-,TRBJ2-7,TRBV18,TGTGCCAGCTCACCAAAAGCGGGGTATTACGAGCAGTACTTC,CASSPKAGYYEQYF
TRBD1,-,TRBJ2-7,TRBV27,TGTGCCAGCCGAAGACCGGGACAGGGGGACGAGCAGTACTTC,CASRRPGQGDEQYF
TRBD1,once,TRBJ1-5,TRBV11-2,TGTGCCAGCAGATCCTCCGGGACAGGTCCCCAGCCCCAGCATTTT,CASRSSGTGPQPQHF
-,once,TRBJ2-2,TRBV30,TGTGCCTGGAGTTTGTGGACAGTTAACACCGGGGAGCTGTTTTTT,CAWSLWTVNTGELFF
-,-,TRBJ2-7,TRBV5-8,TGTGCCAGCAGCTTGTCGGGGGTGGTGGGGCGCGAGCAGTACTTC,CASSLSGVVGREQYF
TRBD1,-,TRBJ2-5,TRBV5-5,TGTGCCAGCAGCCAACCTTCGACAGGGTCGGTAGAGACCCAGTACTTC,CASSQPSTGSVETQYF
-,-,TRBJ1-3,TRBV6-2/TRBV6-3,TGTGCCAGCAGCCCCGTTCACCAGTCTGGAAACACCATATATTTT,CASSPVHQSGNTIYF
TRBD1,-,TRBJ1-2,TRBV10-2,TGCGCCAGCGGCGTCGGGACAGGGGCTGGTGGGGAAAATGGCTACACCTTC,CASGVGTGAGGENGYTF
-,-,TRBJ2-7,TRBV6-5,TGTGCCAGTAGGGGGGGCCTATCCTACGAGCAGTACTTC,CASRGGLSYEQYF
TRBD1,-,TRBJ1-6,TRBV19,TGTGCCAGTAAGGACAGGGGGCGATCTTATAATTCACCCCTCCACTTT,CASKDRGRSYNSPLHF
TRBD2,-,TRBJ2-7,TRBV6-4,TGTGCCAGCAGTGTCCCGACCGGGACTAGCTACGAGCAGTACTTC,CASSVPTGTSYEQYF
-,-,TRBJ2-2,TRBV2,TGTGCCAGCAGTGAAATCCTTCCCCCCGGGGAGCTGTTTTTT,CASSEILPPGELFF
-,-,TRBJ1-5,TRBV7-2,TGTGCCAGCAGCCCAGACCACAGCCATCATCAGCCCCAGCATTTT,CASSPDHSHHQPQHF
-,-,TRBJ1-3,TRBV6-5,TGTGCCAGCAGCCGTACACAGAGCTCTGGAAACACCATATATTTT,CASSRTQSSGNTIYF
TRBD1,-,TRBJ2-7,TRBV27,TGTGCCAGCAAGAGTCGGGGACAGGGGGTGTACGAGCAGTACTTC,CASKSRGQGVYEQYF
-,-,TRBJ2-2,TRBV7-9,TGTGCCAGCAGCTTAGGTACAAGCGACCGCACCGGGGAGCTGTTTTTT,CASSLGTSDRTGELFF
-,-,TRBJ1-5,TRBV7-6,TGTGCCAGCAGCTTAGGCGGGGAGCGGGGTCAGCCCCAGCATTTT,CASSLGGERGQPQHF
-,-,TRBJ2-5,TRBV7-9,TGTGCCAGCAGCCCGAGGACGGGACAAGAGACCCAGTACTTC,CASSPRTGQETQYF
-,-,TRBJ1-6,TRBV5-4,TGTGCCAGCAGCTCTCAGATATATAATTCACCCCTCCACTTT,CASSSQIYNSPLHF
-,-,TRBJ2-7,TRBV5-1,TGCGCCAGCAGCTTGCCCTCCCCTTACGAGCAGTACTTC,CASSLPSPYEQYF
-,-,TRBJ1-5,TRBV7-9,TGTGCCAGCAGCTTAGCCGGGGATAGCAATCAGCCCCAGCATTTT,CASSLAGDSNQPQHF
TRBD1,-,TRBJ2-7,TRBV23-1,TGCGCCAGCAGTCAACCCCCCCAGGGGGCTAACGAGCAGTACTTC,CASSQPPQGANEQYF
TRBD1,few,TRBJ2-5,TRBV5-1,TGCGCCAGCAGCTTGGACCAGGGGGCAAAAGAGACCCAGTACTTC,CASSLDQGAKETQYF
-,-,TRBJ2-3,TRBV5-4,TGTGCCAGCAGCCCCGCACCCGGACTGTGGGTCTCAGATACGCAGTATTTT,CASSPAPGLWVSDTQYF
-,-,TRBJ1-1,TRBV18,TGTGCCAGCTCACCCGAATCGGGGGTCCCCCCTGAAGCTTTCTTT,CASSPESGVPPEAFF
-,-,TRBJ1-1,TRBV5-1,TGCGCCAGCAGCTTGGTAACGGGGAACACTGAAGCTTTCTTT,CASSLVTGNTEAFF
TRBD1,-,TRBJ2-5,TRBV28,TGTGCCAGCAGTTTCGGGACAGCTCGGGAGACCCAGTACTTC,CASSFGTARETQYF
-,-,TRBJ2-5,TRBV5-1,TGCGCCAGCAGCAGGGACATACAAGAGACCCAGTACTTC,CASSRDIQETQYF
TRBD1,-,TRBJ1-1,TRBV10-2,TGCGCCAGCAGACTACAGGGGCACACTGAAGCTTTCTTT,CASRLQGHTEAFF
-,-,TRBJ2-2,TRBV7-8,TGTGCCAGCAGCTTAGAAGAGCGGTTCGCGAACACCGGGGAGCTGTTTTTT,CASSLEERFANTGELFF